This T cell receptor beta chain was documented in a study of post-analysis software for immune sequencing data. Study-wide results and limits: Strong co-clustering by F measure was seen for same-batch samples. Those with multiple sclerosis, the patient group, showed significantly lower normalized Chao1 diversity than controls. When patients were compared with controls, 5 or 6 TRBV segments were more frequent, TRBV5-6, TRBV5-1 and TRBV20-1 among them.

Prepared TCR beta cDNA libraries contained unique molecular identifiers. The T cell input of roughly 0.9 to 11 million gave roughly 460,000 cDNA molecules. One entry per CDR3 protein, called by TCRdb with MiXCR from the PCR reads. The sample shows hundreds of thousands of distinct CDR3 sequences, roughly three fifths of them seen only once. About this clonotype: Its antigen remains unidentified.

CDR1 and CDR2 (germline): SQVTM, ANQGSEA. J was trimmed by 0 bases and V by 6 bases; bases with no gene match: 4. This CDR3 is built from 15 residues. Sequences were obtained from blood. The rearrangement joins TRBV29-1 to TRBJ2-3; 12 nucleotides agree with TRBD2. This TCR was recovered from a girl aged 2 to 10 with multiple sclerosis. The CDR3 nucleotides are TGCAGCGTCTTAGGGACTAGCGGGAGCACAGATACGCAGTATTTT. Translated: CSVLGTSGSTDTQYF.